The 21 T cell receptor beta chains below were found in one sample sequenced in a study of shared clonotypes between healthy human individuals. Only in-frame clones appear in the TCRdb table, and some are missing; sequencing was by immunoSEQ multiplex PCR. The table has hundreds of thousands of clones, around 78% seen once. The sample taken for sequencing was PBMCs. These receptors all come from a woman in her forties in good health. Some clones in this sample may be carry-over from other donors' samples.

V usage is TRBV6-6 and J usage is TRBJ2-7, with TRBD1 matching over 9 bases. The CDR3 consists of 14 residues. V lost 4 bases and J lost 5; bases outside the gene matches: 6. The V gene's germline CDR1 is MNHNY and CDR2 SVGAGI (reference sequence). For the CDR3, the DNA is TGTGCCAGCAGTTTCTTGGGGACAGGGAACGAGCAGTACTTC. As protein: CASSFLGTGNEQYF.

This clone was seen more than once but under ten times. This chain links TRBV10-3 with TRBJ1-1; possibly TRBD1 for D (5 bases). From germline, CDR1 is ENHRY and CDR2 SYGVKD. CDR3 length equals 12 residues. V lost 4 bases, J lost 5 bases, and 8 bases lay in between. The CDR3 protein is CAISGPGTEAFF. The DNA of the CDR3 is TGTGCCATCAGTGGTCCAGGGACTGAAGCTTTCTTT.

The genes are TRBV23-1 and TRBJ1-5, with TRBD1 matching 9 bases. Being an ORF, TRBV23-1 has a function that is uncertain. The V segment lost 11 bases and the J segment 0 bases; nucleotides outside the gene matches: 20. CDR3 size: 19 residues. In nucleotides, the CDR3 is TGCGCCTTATCAGCTAGTCCGGGACAGGGACTGTATAGCAATCAGCCCCAGCATTTT. This gives the protein CALSASPGQGLYSNQPQHF.

This clone was found once. This rearrangement joins TRBV5-8 to TRBJ2-3, with TRBD2 matching 8 bases. J gave up 0 bases and V 5 bases, and 5 bases lay outside the gene matches. The CDR3 is 15 amino acids. Germline V gives CDR1 SGHTS, CDR2 YDEGEE. CDR3 nucleotide sequence: TGTGCCAGCAGTTATAGCGGGATCAGCACAGATACGCAGTATTTT. This gives the protein CASSYSGISTDTQYF. The whole variable domain, filled in from reference TRBV5-8 and TRBJ2-3, reads EAGVTQSPTHLIKTRGQQATLRCSPISGHTSVYWYQQALGLGLQFLLWYDEGEERNRGNFPPRFSGRQFPNYSSELNVNALELEDSALYLCASSYSGISTDTQYFGPGTRLTVL.

The V call is TRBV30, the J call TRBJ2-3; 7 bases fit TRBD2. The ends lost 7 bases at V and 3 bases at J; junction bases unmatched: 10. CDR3 length: 14 residues. Per germline, CDR1 GTSNPN and CDR2 SVGIG (reference sequence). CDR3 amino acids: CASLAEAGTDTQYF. As DNA, the CDR3 is TGTGCCTCCCTAGCGGAAGCGGGGACAGATACGCAGTATTTT.

This chain links TRBV5-1 with TRBJ2-1, with 9 bases that match TRBD2. In germline, CDR1 is SGHRS, CDR2 YFSETQ. CDR3 length: 15 amino acids. The V and J ends lost 0 bases and 10 bases, in that order; junction bases with no gene match: 8. The CDR3 DNA reads TGCGCCAGCAGCTTGGGCGGGAGGGCCAGTGGCGAGCAGTTCTTC. Translated: CASSLGGRASGEQFF.

The chain employs TRBV28 and TRBJ1-4, with D possibly being TRBD1 (6 bases). The CDR3 loop spans 16 amino acids. Germline CDR1 reads MDHEN; CDR2 reads SYDVKM. V gave up 3 bases and J gave up 5 bases, with 16 bases separating them. CDR3 nucleotides: TGTGCCAGCAGTTTCCACCAACAGGGCAAGAATGAAAAACTGTTTTTT. Amino acids: CASSFHQQGKNEKLFF.

The rearrangement links TRBV6-6 to TRBJ2-5; 11 bases fit TRBD1. The J call may be in error: the DNA end matches TRBJ2-7 better. The length of the CDR3 is 15 residues. In germline, CDR1 is MNHNY, CDR2 SVGAGI (reference sequence). The CDR3 nucleotides are TGTGCCAGCTCATCTAGGACAGGGGGCATCCACGAGCAGTACTTC. Its protein product is CASSSRTGGIHEQYF.

The V gene is TRBV5-8, the J gene TRBJ2-5; TRBD1 might be the D (6 bases). Trimming shortened V by 3 bases and J by 8 bases, and 14 bases separated the two germline ends. Germline-derived CDR1 and CDR2 are SGHTS and YDEGEE. This CDR3 region has 13 residues. This CDR3 is CASSSIVRGTQYF. The DNA for the CDR3 is TGTGCCAGCAGCTCCATAGTCAGGGGAACCCAGTACTTC. The full variable domain, in which reference TRBV5-8 and TRBJ2-5 provide the parts outside the CDR3, is EAGVTQSPTHLIKTRGQQATLRCSPISGHTSVYWYQQALGLGLQFLLWYDEGEERNRGNFPPRFSGRQFPNYSSELNVNALELEDSALYLCASSSIVRGTQYFGPGTRLLVL.

This chain links TRBV19 with TRBJ1-1; D not resolved. The length of the CDR3 is 16 residues. Deletions cut 4 bases from V and 1 base from J, with 16 bases between. In germline, CDR1 is LNHDA, CDR2 SQIVND (reference sequence). CDR3 amino acids: CASSTGLGIGNTEAFF. As DNA, the CDR3 is TGTGCCAGTAGTACCGGTTTGGGCATCGGGAACACTGAAGCTTTCTTT.

Note on this clone: This likely stems from a read error, as it lies one base from a far larger clone. Other DNA sequences in the same sample also yield this CDR3. The chain is built from TRBV30 and TRBJ2-1; 8 nucleotides agree with TRBD1. The CDR3 loop spans 14 amino acids. CDR1 is GTSNPN, CDR2 SVGIG, per germline (reference sequence). The trim removed 8 bases at V and 4 bases at J, leaving 10 bases unmatched. CDR3 nucleotides: TGTGCCGGCCTACGACAGGGGTCTTACAATGAGCAGTTCTTC. Its protein is CAGLRQGSYNEQFF.

V usage is TRBV30 and J usage is TRBJ1-3; no clear D. V gave up 5 bases and J gave up 2 bases, with 13 bases separating them. CDR3 length equals 14 residues. Germline CDR1 and CDR2: GTSNPN and SVGIG (reference sequence). In nucleotides, the CDR3 is TGTGCCTGGGCCGAAGGGCTTCCTGGAAACACCATATATTTT. This translates into CAWAEGLPGNTIYF.

This chain uses TRBV7-2 with TRBJ2-2; D unresolved. There are 16 residues in the CDR3. V was shortened by 5 bases and J by 6 bases, with 19 bases between the two germline ends. Germline lookup yields CDR1 SGHTA and CDR2 FQGNSA. The CDR3 here is CASSPQPAALAGELFF. Here the CDR3 DNA reads TGTGCCAGCAGCCCCCAACCCGCAGCGCTTGCCGGGGAGCTGTTTTTT.

This clone was seen only once. The chain links TRBV19 to TRBJ1-3, with 8 bases matching TRBD1. V lost 9 bases, J lost 0 bases, and 10 bases stayed unmatched. Per the germline V gene, CDR1 is LNHDA and CDR2 is SQIVND (reference sequence). CDR3 length: 16 amino acids. The chain's CDR3 is CASLRDRPSSGNTIYF. The CDR3 nucleotides read TGTGCCAGCCTCCGGGACAGGCCCAGCTCTGGAAACACCATATATTTT.

V usage is TRBV28 and J usage is TRBJ1-1; 7 nucleotides agree with TRBD1. The CDR3 is made up of 11 amino acids. Losses at the gene ends were 6 bases for V and 7 bases for J; bases not matched to a gene: 2. CDR1 MDHEN and CDR2 SYDVKM come from the germline V gene. The CDR3: CASRDRDEAFF. CDR3 sequence (DNA): TGTGCCAGCAGAGACAGGGATGAAGCTTTCTTT.

CDR3 nucleotides: TGTGCCTGGGGCGGAAGCCCACCGGGGGCCGGGGAGCTGTTTTTT. Translated: CAWGGSPPGAGELFF. The chain combines TRBV30 with TRBJ2-2; D is possibly TRBD2 (6 bases). Germline assignment: CDR1 GTSNPN and CDR2 SVGIG (reference sequence). The CDR3 runs to 15 residues. The V gene lost 5 bases and the J gene lost 6 bases, with 19 bases spanning the gap.

The chain recombines TRBV4-1 with TRBJ2-2; 10 positions match TRBD1. J lost 5 bases, V lost 0 bases, and 0 bases had no gene match. Germline V lookup: CDR1 MGHRA, CDR2 YSYEKL. The CDR3 contains 15 residues. The CDR3 nucleotides read TGCGCCAGCAGCCAAGAGGGACAGGGGACCGGGGAGCTGTTTTTT. Translation: CASSQEGQGTGELFF.

The rearrangement joins TRBV28 to TRBJ2-5; D unclear. V shed 3 bases and J shed 5 bases, with 10 bases lying between them. This CDR3 has 13 residues. Germline lookup yields CDR1 MDHEN and CDR2 SYDVKM. CDR3 coding DNA: TGTGCCAGCAGTTTTGCGGCAAGGGAGACCCAGTACTTC. It is translated as CASSFAARETQYF.

The CDR3 here is CASSPGTGGFYEQYF. The CDR3 bases are TGTGCCAGCTCACCGGGGACAGGGGGCTTCTACGAGCAGTACTTC. The J gene is TRBJ2-7, the V gene TRBV18; 12 bases align to TRBD1. Losses at the gene ends were 3 bases for V and 3 bases for J; bases not matched to a gene: 3. This CDR3 region has 15 residues. Germline-derived CDR1 and CDR2 are KGHSH and LQKENI.

This clone was observed many times. V gene TRBV30 combines with J gene TRBJ2-7; D is unclear. CDR1 GTSNPN and CDR2 SVGIG come from the germline V gene (reference sequence). This CDR3 is 12 amino acids long. Between the trimmed V and J ends, which lost 1 base and 5 bases, there was a span of 9 bases. This CDR3 reads CAWSGLSHEQYF. The CDR3 nucleotides are TGTGCCTGGAGTGGGCTATCCCACGAGCAGTACTTC.

This rearrangement joins TRBV28 to TRBJ1-2; weak D call: TRBD1 (6 bases). The CDR3 is made up of 13 amino acids. Germline V lookup: CDR1 MDHEN, CDR2 SYDVKM. Trimming took off 4 bases at V and 7 bases at J, with 13 bases between the two ends. The CDR3 is CASSSGDRLGYTF. Here the CDR3 DNA reads TGTGCCAGCAGTTCAGGTGACAGGCTTGGCTACACCTTC.